This T cell receptor (beta chain) stems from a study of CD8+ T cells in alopecia areata (dated by TCRdb to between 2017 and 2018). In the study overall: Treated patients were enrolled in an open-label pilot trial of oral tofacitinib, 5 to 10 mg twice daily, for moderate-to-severe alopecia areata. immunoSEQ multiplex PCR using 35 Vbeta forward primers and 13 Jbeta reverse primers was used to amplify TCRbeta CDR3 regions. Patients received tofacitinib for 6 to 18 months and were then followed off drug for 6 months to check for delayed response and recurrence. RNA was obtained with the PAXgene miRNA kit for fixed scalp, the miRNeasy kit for PBMCs, and the RNeasy kit for mouse skin. Human TCRbeta sequencing covered scalp tissue and sorted CD4+ and CD8+ peripheral blood T cells from patchy and totalis/universalis alopecia areata patients and healthy controls. High-throughput TCRbeta sequencing was used to examine T cell clonal expansion in alopecia areata in both the C3H/HeJ mouse model and human patients. Clonality in the scalp was compared among normal scalp (n=4), patchy alopecia areata scalp (n=8), and alopecia totalis/universalis scalp (n=8). Tofacitinib-treated patients had biopsies at baseline and at 4 and 24 weeks of treatment, with a later scalp biopsy in several patients. Overall results and qualifications from the work: Compared with normal scalp, lesional scalp, particularly in alopecia totalis/universalis, had higher clonality and more expanded CD8+ clones, which suggests antigenic drive. Unlike mouse skin, which is dominated by gammadelta T cells, normal human skin has resident alphabeta T cells that are also sequenced, and this complicates analysis of the scalp TCR repertoire. TCR sequences shared between patients were less clear than in mice, possibly partly because of HLA diversity in the patient population.

This sample's time point label indicates: baseline before oral tofacitinib. Lesional scalp punch biopsies and peripheral blood were collected from alopecia areata patients. PBMCs were separated by density centrifugation and stained for CD3, CD4 and CD8, after which CD4+ and CD8+ T cells were sorted on a FACSAria. This clone is a singleton in its sample. Its recognized antigen is unknown. One base away there is no much larger clone; base qualities are not given. Libraries were constructed by the immunoSEQ multiplex PCR assay. To provide template for TCR sequencing, every sample had RNA extracted and reverse transcribed into cDNA. First-strand cDNA was synthesized with SuperScript III using a 2:1 mix of oligo-dT and random hexamers. A synthetic immune receptor repertoire was used to gauge amplification bias, and whatever bias remained was removed computationally. The study's own analysis went as follows. After raw reads were preprocessed to remove errors, the CDR3 was defined following IMGT conventions as running from the conserved cysteine to phenylalanine. Clonality was computed by normalizing Shannon entropy by log2 of the number of productive unique TCRs and subtracting the result from 1. Whether scalp clones were CD4 or CD8 was inferred by matching scalp TCRbeta sequences against CD4 and CD8 repertoires sorted from blood. TCRdb stores this immuneACCESS table with in-frame sequences only. Part of the clones is absent; in the studies checked, under half of the shortfall reflects unresolved V genes, and no reason is known for the rest. V and J calls and clone size come straight from that table; D and trimming were deduced from the DNA. Here the sample has about 140,000 clones; 51% occur a single time. The ten largest clones capture about 1% of the sample.

Reading from cysteine to phenylalanine, the CDR3 counts 14 amino acids. This entry keeps only the CDR3 DNA: 42 bases, framed from base 1. The germline V gene provides CDR1 SGHVS and CDR2 FQNEAQ. V loses 1 base of germline sequence and J loses 4 bases, and the interval between the two ends is 11 bases. Here the chain combines TRBV7-8 and TRBJ2-7, with a tentative D gene TRBD2 over 5 matching bases. The sequence was obtained from a human donor with alopecia areata. The material was CD4+ T cells sorted from blood, obtained at week 0. The DNA sequence reads TGTGCCAGCAGCTTAGGGGCTAGCAGGTACGAGCAGTACTTC. This encodes CASSLGASRYEQYF.